The TCR beta chain described here comes from a study of T cell repertoires in aging, cancer and after chemotherapy. Background on the study: Six age groups, ranging from 30 or younger to 70 or older, included the donors. The whole study produced a dataset of millions of TCR reads.

The germline gives CDR1 MNHEY, CDR2 SVGAGI. The ends were cut back, 2 bases at V and 0 bases at J, with 10 bases in the middle. The CDR3 is made up of 15 amino acids. TRB rearrangements spanning V, D and J were amplified using mixed TRB-A/B primers. TCRdb reprocessed the multiplex PCR reads with MiXCR, giving one entry per CDR3 protein. The sample includes some 2,500 distinct CDR3 sequences, about 35% of them seen just once. Amplification of TCR beta used genomic DNA extracted from peripheral blood. About this clonotype itself: Its cognate antigen is unknown.

Study observations and caveats: Across the chemotherapy interval, each cancer cohort showed higher median generation probability, suggesting thymic rebound.

This chain connects TRBV6-5 to TRBJ1-1; no firm D call. Sequences were obtained from blood. This clonotype was obtained from a human donor with a solid tumor. The CDR3 here is CASSYLAAMNTEAFF. The CDR3 nucleotides are TGTGCCAGCAGTTACCTCGCAGCCATGAACACTGAAGCTTTCTTT.